These 6 T cell receptor beta chains share one sample of origin, sequenced in a study of immune evolution from preneoplasia to lung adenocarcinoma. Clones were sequenced by immunoSEQ multiplex PCR, and TCRdb holds only the in-frame ones, with some missing. The repertoire holds a few thousand clones, 76% seen once, with 8% to 10% in the top ten. Sequencing was carried out using FFPE minimally invasive lung adenocarcinoma tissue. Every receptor here comes from a person between 65 and 79 years old with lung adenocarcinoma.

This clone came up a few times. The chain has TRBV10-1 and TRBJ2-7; possibly TRBD1 or TRBD2 for D (5 bases each). CDR1 is WNHNN and CDR2 is SYGVQD in the germline V gene (reference sequence). There are 12 residues in the CDR3. V shed 2 bases and J shed 6 bases, with 8 bases lying between them. CDR3 amino acids: CASSETGLEQYF. For the CDR3, the DNA is TGCGCCAGCAGTGAGACGGGGCTCGAGCAGTACTTC.

The chain is built from TRBV11-2 and TRBJ1-1; D unresolved. The CDR3 runs 13 residues. The germline CDR1 and CDR2 sequences are SGHAT and FQNNGV. Trimming shortened V by 8 bases and J by 2 bases, and 12 bases separated the two germline ends. The CDR3: CASLRTGNTEAFF. DNA for the CDR3: TGTGCCAGCCTAAGGACGGGAAACACTGAAGCTTTCTTT.

The chain employs TRBV19 and TRBJ1-6; 7 bases align to TRBD1. The J segment lost 7 bases and the V segment lost 3 bases, leaving 6 bases of the junction unmatched. This CDR3 comprises 15 residues. Per the germline V gene, CDR1 is LNHDA and CDR2 is SQIVND (reference sequence). This CDR3 is CASSMPDRINSPLHF. The CDR3 bases are TGTGCCAGTAGTATGCCGGACAGGATAAATTCACCCCTCCACTTT.

The V and J genes are TRBV28 and TRBJ2-1, with TRBD1 matching over 8 bases. Germline assignment: CDR1 MDHEN and CDR2 SYDVKM. The CDR3 is 15 residues long. The ends lost 5 bases at V and 7 bases at J; junction bases unmatched: 10. DNA for the CDR3: TGTGCCAGCAGTGGAACCGGGACAGGACCTAATGAGCAGTTCTTC. It translates to CASSGTGTGPNEQFF.

This chain joins TRBV5-1 and TRBJ1-1; 10 bases agree with TRBD1. Germline assignment: CDR1 SGHRS and CDR2 YFSETQ. This CDR3 contains 13 residues. The junction had 2 bases not matched to a gene; V was cut back by 4 bases and J by 5 bases. The CDR3 DNA follows: TGCGCCAGCAGCAGGGACAGGGGAACTGAAGCTTTCTTT. This encodes CASSRDRGTEAFF.

By share of the sample, this clone is large. The chain carries TRBV11-2 and TRBJ2-2; D gene ambiguous. The length of the CDR3 is 14 residues. Germline V gene sequence: CDR1 SGHAT, CDR2 FQNNGV. V was clipped by 5 bases and J by 5 bases, with 12 bases between them. The CDR3 nucleotides are TGTGCCAGCAGCCCATCGACCAAAACCGGGGAGCTGTTTTTT. Protein: CASSPSTKTGELFF.